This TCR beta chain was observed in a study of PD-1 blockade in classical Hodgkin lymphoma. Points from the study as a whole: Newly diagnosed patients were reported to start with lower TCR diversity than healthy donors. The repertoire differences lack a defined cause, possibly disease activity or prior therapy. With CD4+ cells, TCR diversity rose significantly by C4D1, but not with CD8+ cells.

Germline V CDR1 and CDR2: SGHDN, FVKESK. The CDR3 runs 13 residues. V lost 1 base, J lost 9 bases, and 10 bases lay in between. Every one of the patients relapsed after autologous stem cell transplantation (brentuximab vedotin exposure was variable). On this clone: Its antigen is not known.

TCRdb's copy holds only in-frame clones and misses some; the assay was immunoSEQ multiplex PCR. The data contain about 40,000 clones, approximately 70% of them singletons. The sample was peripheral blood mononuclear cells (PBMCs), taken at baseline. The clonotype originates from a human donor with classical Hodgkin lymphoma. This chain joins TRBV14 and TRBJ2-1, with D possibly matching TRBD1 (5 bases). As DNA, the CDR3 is TGTGCCAGCAGCCAAGGCCGAAGGGGTGAGCAGTTCTTC. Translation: CASSQGRRGEQFF.